This paragraph covers one TCR beta chain sequence. CDR1 SGHNT and CDR2 YYREEE come from the germline V gene (reference sequence). This CDR3 region has 18 residues. With 3 bases removed from V and 3 bases from J, the gap between germline ends came to 24 bases. Those enrolled, adults aged roughly 18 to 90 years, came from around 25 US areas. Participants' reported clinical history set cohort assignment. What the recovered Cohort 3 donors had was two negative PCRs, clearance, or symptom resolution. These data belong to a study of blood T cell repertoires in COVID-19. Original processing notes: Counts of nucleated cells, estimated from reference gene primer amplification, were obtained. TCRdb's copy holds only in-frame clones and misses some; the assay was immunoSEQ multiplex PCR. The DNA gave D and trimming, while V, J and clone size come from that table. The data show approximately 360,000 clones, roughly four fifths seen once.

The sequence was collected from a woman aged 50 to 60 who had recovered from COVID-19. Sequences were obtained from PBMCs or T cells enriched from blood (not recorded which). V gene TRBV5-4 combines with J gene TRBJ1-1; the D gene is possibly TRBD1 (6 bases). In nucleotides, the CDR3 is TGTGCCAGCAGCTCGGGGGGGGACACCGTTTTTGGACACACTGAAGCTTTCTTT. Translating gives CASSSGGDTVFGHTEAFF.